One sample yielded the 20 T cell receptor beta chains listed below, sequenced in a study of neurological immune-mediated disorders. A single record per CDR3 protein comes from TCRdb applying MiXCR to the 5' RACE reads. Of fewer than 50,000 distinct CDR3 sequences in the sample, around 2.5% were seen once. What was sequenced was PBMCs. Source of these receptors: a man aged 30-40 years with multiple sclerosis.

Many counts were recorded for this clonotype. The J gene is TRBJ2-1, the V gene TRBV12-3 or TRBV12-4; D is unclear. CDR3 size: 17 residues. The V end was cut by 4 bases, the J end by 0 bases, with 16 bases between. CDR3 in DNA: TGTGCCAGCAGTTCTCCCCTTCGACTGATCTCCTACAATGAGCAGTTCTTC. Translation gives CASSSPLRLISYNEQFF.

This clonotype was seen at least ten times. J is TRBJ2-7 and V is TRBV11-2; 7 nucleotides agree with TRBD1. V was pared by 1 base and J by 2 bases, with 5 bases of the junction left unmatched. CDR3 length: 15 residues. Germline CDR1 reads SGHAT; CDR2 reads FQNNGV. This CDR3 is CASSLGQGSAYEQYF. The CDR3 DNA sequence: TGTGCCAGCAGCTTAGGACAGGGTTCAGCCTACGAGCAGTACTTC.

This clonotype was seen many times. The CDR3 is CCGGRGSGNTIYF. In nucleotides, the CDR3 is TGTTGTGGGGGCAGGGGCTCTGGAAACACCATATATTTT. The rearrangement joins TRBV6-1 to TRBJ1-3; weak D call: TRBD1 (6 bases). The CDR3 contains 13 residues. The germline CDR1 and CDR2 sequences are MNHNS and SASEGT.

This clonotype was seen repeatedly, ten times or more. The chain recombines TRBV20-1 with TRBJ1-5; D perhaps matches TRBD1 (5 bases). Trimming took 3 bases from V and 0 from J, leaving 24 bases between them. CDR1 and CDR2 from the germline V gene are DFQATT and SNEGSKA (reference sequence). The CDR3 contains 19 residues. The CDR3 loop is CSASHKGTDDPFSNQPQHF. For the CDR3, the DNA is TGCAGTGCTAGTCACAAGGGGACCGATGACCCCTTTAGCAATCAGCCCCAGCATTTT.

This clonotype was recorded many times. The rearrangement joins TRBV20-1 to TRBJ1-1; a weak D match, TRBD1 (6 bases). Germline-derived CDR1 and CDR2 are DFQATT and SNEGSKA (reference sequence). The germline V and J ends were trimmed by 6 bases and 0 bases, with 14 bases remaining between them. CDR3 size: 14 residues. The CDR3 sequence is CSAKQGDLNTEAFF. CDR3 DNA sequence: TGCAGTGCGAAACAGGGTGACCTGAACACTGAAGCTTTCTTT.

Only a few counts were recorded for this clonotype. V gene TRBV5-1 combines with J gene TRBJ1-2; D gene unclear. This CDR3 is 14 amino acids long. The germline V gene has CDR1 SGHRS and CDR2 YFSETQ. V was cut by 4 bases and J by 3 bases, with 13 bases left in between. The CDR3 DNA sequence: TGCGCCAGCAGCCCGGGCCCAGCCGACTATGGCTACACCTTC. Its translation: CASSPGPADYGYTF. Full variable domain (missing parts from reference TRBV5-1 and TRBJ1-2): KAGVTQTPRYLIKTRGQQVTLSCSPISGHRSVSWYQQTPGQGLQFLFEYFSETQRNKGNFPGRFSGRQFSNSRSEMNVSTLELGDSALYLCASSPGPADYGYTFGSGTRLTVV.

About this clonotype itself: It may be a read error: a sequence one base away is much more abundant. The V gene is TRBV20-1, the J gene TRBJ2-7, with TRBD1 identical over 8 bases. Germline CDR1 is DFQATT and CDR2 is SNEGSKA (reference sequence). The CDR3 is 13 residues long. The junction had 8 bases not matched to a gene; V was cut back by 5 bases and J by 5 bases. CDR3 nucleotides: TGCAGTGCTTGGACAGGGAGTGCGGACGAGCAGTACTTC. This encodes CSAWTGSADEQYF.

This clonotype was seen many times. J is TRBJ2-5 and V is TRBV20-1; no clear D gene. CDR3 length: 13 residues. Trimming took off 3 bases at V and 0 bases at J, with 8 bases between the two ends. The germline CDR1 and CDR2 sequences are DFQATT and SNEGSKA (reference sequence). Here the CDR3 DNA reads TGCAGTGCTAGGGCGACACACCAAGAGACCCAGTACTTC. Translation: CSARATHQETQYF.

In its sample, this clonotype was seen many times. V is TRBV5-1 and J is TRBJ2-2; TRBD1 agrees at 7 bases. Germline CDR1 reads SGHRS; CDR2 reads YFSETQ. This CDR3 has 14 amino acids. The V segment lost 4 bases and the J segment 3 bases; nucleotides outside the gene matches: 3. The CDR3 region has the DNA TGCGCCAGCAGCGAAACAGGGGACACCGGGGAGCTGTTTTTT. Protein product: CASSETGDTGELFF.

Turning to this clonotype: A much larger clone lies a single base off, so this may be a read error. This chain uses TRBV4-3 with TRBJ2-3; possibly TRBD2 for D (5 bases). The CDR3 length is 16 residues. The germline V gene has CDR1 LGHNA and CDR2 YSLEER. The CDR3 nucleotides read TGCGCCAGAAGCCAAGAAGGGAGTTGGGGTACAGATACGCAGTATTTT. This gives the protein CARSQEGSWGTDTQYF.

This clonotype was recorded many times. The chain joins TRBV6-5 to TRBJ2-6, with D possibly being TRBD2 (6 bases). The CDR3 covers 17 residues. Between the trimmed V and J ends, which lost 2 bases and 2 bases, there was a span of 13 bases. Germline V CDR1 and CDR2: MNHEY, SVGAGI. The chain's CDR3 is CASSYKGLQAGANVLTF. The CDR3 region has the DNA TGTGCCAGCAGTTACAAGGGACTTCAAGCTGGGGCCAACGTCCTGACTTTC.

Many counts were recorded for this clonotype. The rearrangement links TRBV9 to TRBJ2-5; 9 bases agree with TRBD1. V lost 2 bases, J lost 4 bases, and 6 bases stayed unmatched. Germline CDR1 is SGDLS and CDR2 is YYNGEE. This CDR3 has 15 amino acids. The CDR3: CASSVGQGRGETQYF. In nucleotides, the CDR3 is TGTGCCAGCAGCGTTGGACAGGGGAGAGGAGAGACCCAGTACTTC.

In its sample, this clonotype was seen a few times. The rearrangement uses TRBV12-3 or TRBV12-4 and TRBJ1-5; the match to TRBD1 covers 7 bases. Trimming at V came to 5 bases and at J to 6 bases, leaving 7 bases not matched to a gene. The CDR3 consists of 14 residues. The CDR3 region has the DNA TGTGCCAGCAGTCCGAGACAGGGAAGTCAGCCCCAGCATTTT. This encodes CASSPRQGSQPQHF.

This clonotype was seen ten or more times. The DNA of the CDR3 is TGTGCCAGCAGCCCGAACCCGACAGGTTTGGGTGAGCAGTTCTTC. This encodes CASSPNPTGLGEQFF. J is TRBJ2-1 and V is TRBV5-5; a possible D gene is TRBD1 (6 bases). The CDR3 spans 15 residues. V shed 4 bases and J shed 9 bases, with 20 bases lying between them. Germline CDR1 is SGHKS and CDR2 is YYEKEE (reference sequence).

This clonotype was counted at least ten times. The chain joins TRBV12-3 or TRBV12-4 to TRBJ2-3; D gene ambiguous. The CDR3 has 11 amino acids. The V and J ends lost 5 bases and 5 bases respectively, with 5 bases between them. The CDR3 DNA reads TGTGCCAGCAGTGAAATAGATACGCAGTATTTT. It codes for CASSEIDTQYF.

This clonotype was picked up many times. This sequence joins TRBV25-1 and TRBJ2-1, with 13 bases matching TRBD2. This CDR3 spans 15 amino acids. Germline V gene lookup returns CDR1 MGHDK and CDR2 SYGVNS. V trimming: 4 bases; J trimming: 6 bases; junction bases outside the gene matches: 3. CDR3: CASSATSGGFNEQFF. The CDR3 DNA follows: TGTGCCAGCAGTGCGACTAGCGGGGGGTTCAATGAGCAGTTCTTC.

A few counts support this clonotype. This chain joins TRBV5-1 and TRBJ2-2; D is perhaps TRBD1 (5 bases). The germline gives CDR1 SGHRS, CDR2 YFSETQ. The CDR3 loop spans 16 amino acids. V was shortened by 1 base and J by 0 bases, with 10 bases between the two germline ends. CDR3 residues: CASSLLVTANTGELFF. The CDR3 DNA reads TGCGCCAGCAGCTTGCTCGTGACAGCGAACACCGGGGAGCTGTTTTTT.

This clonotype occurred many times. The chain combines TRBV20-1 with TRBJ2-3, with TRBD2 matching 11 bases. The germline CDR1 and CDR2 sequences are DFQATT and SNEGSKA (reference sequence). The CDR3 runs to 16 residues. V trimming: 3 bases; J trimming: 1 base; junction bases outside the gene matches: 6. This CDR3 reads CSASIAGGPGTDTQYF. The DNA of the CDR3 is TGCAGTGCTAGTATAGCGGGGGGGCCGGGCACAGATACGCAGTATTTT.

Ten or more counts support this clonotype. The CDR3 reads CASSLSPDSNQPQHF. The DNA for the CDR3 is TGTGCCAGCAGTTTATCTCCGGACAGCAATCAGCCCCAGCATTTT. The chain is built from TRBV27 and TRBJ1-5; D not certain. Germline loops: CDR1 MNHEY, CDR2 SMNVEV (reference sequence). This CDR3 is 15 amino acids long. Trimming stripped 0 bases from V and 1 base from J, with 7 bases between.

Ten or more counts support this clonotype. The chain has TRBV9 and TRBJ2-7, with D possibly matching TRBD2 (6 bases). The germline V gene has CDR1 SGDLS and CDR2 YYNGEE. The CDR3 runs 15 residues. The ends were cut back, 0 bases at V and 0 bases at J, with 10 bases in the middle. This CDR3 reads CASSVGLESSYEQYF. The CDR3 DNA is TGTGCCAGCAGCGTAGGACTAGAGAGCTCCTACGAGCAGTACTTC.